This TCR beta chain was recovered during a study of blood T cell repertoires in COVID-19. Study at large: There were acute and convalescent COVID-19 samples, and they came from the United States, Italy and Spain. T cells, B-cell-depleted T cells, or PBMCs provided the cDNA or gDNA that served as material.

Per the original methods: Amplification with reference gene primers provided the estimates of nucleated cell counts. Using immunoSEQ multiplex PCR, the repertoire was profiled, and TCRdb retains in-frame clones only, with some absent. V and J calls and clone size follow that table, whereas D and trimming were derived from the DNA. The data contain fewer than 300,000 clones, 85% of them seen just once; the ten biggest clones take up 10% to 15%. Sequenced sample: peripheral blood. The sequence was collected from a human donor in a cohort sampled during active COVID-19.

The CDR3 DNA reads TGTGCCAGCAGCCGGGACAGCGCCAGAGAAAAACTGTTTTTT. It translates to CASSRDSAREKLFF. The gene calls are TRBV7-9 and TRBJ1-4, with 7 bases aligning to TRBD1. Germline CDR1 SEHNR, CDR2 FQNEAQ (reference sequence). V trimming: 5 bases; J trimming: 8 bases; junction bases outside the gene matches: 8. The CDR3 sequence is 14 residues long.